The 26 T cell receptor beta chains given below trace back to one sample, sequenced in a study of blood T cell repertoires in COVID-19 (TCRdb year 2020). The method was the immunoSEQ multiplex PCR assay. The table comes from immuneACCESS by way of TCRdb, which keeps in-frame sequences with V and J called. Part of the clones is missing from these tables; in studies checked, under half for an unresolved V gene and the rest for unknown reasons. The sample data list approximately 120,000 clones, and approximately 71% of these were observed just once. About 2.2% of the sample comes from the top ten. The specimen was peripheral blood. The receptors were sampled from a woman aged 65 to 85 with acute or convalescent COVID-19.

V is TRBV14 and J is TRBJ2-7, with 8 bases matching TRBD2. Per germline, CDR1 SGHDN and CDR2 FVKESK. V trimming: 1 base; J trimming: 3 bases; junction bases outside the gene matches: 5. This CDR3 comprises 15 residues. The CDR3 loop reads CASSQGIAGLYEQYF. As DNA, the CDR3 is TGTGCCAGCAGCCAAGGGATAGCGGGGCTCTACGAGCAGTACTTC.

The chain has TRBV6-5 and TRBJ2-5, with D possibly being TRBD2 (5 bases). V lost 0 bases, J lost 0 bases, and 8 bases lay in between. Germline V CDR1 and CDR2: MNHEY, SVGAGI. The CDR3 has 15 amino acids. The DNA of the CDR3 is TGTGCCAGCAGTTACTCGCCTAGCCACCAAGAGACCCAGTACTTC. As protein: CASSYSPSHQETQYF.

The gene calls are TRBV2 and TRBJ2-5; D not resolved. Trimming removed 7 bases from V and 2 bases from J, with 14 bases in between. The V gene's germline CDR1 is SNHLY and CDR2 FYNNEI. CDR3 length: 14 residues. The CDR3 is CASTHQHVQETQYF. In nucleotides, the CDR3 is TGTGCCAGCACCCACCAACACGTACAAGAGACCCAGTACTTC. Full variable domain (outside the CDR3, taken from reference TRBV2 and TRBJ2-5): EPEVTQTPSHQVTQMGQEVILRCVPISNHLYFYWYRQILGQKVEFLVSFYNNEISEKSEIFDDQFSVERPDGSNFTLKIRSTKLEDSAMYFCASTHQHVQETQYFGPGTRLLVL.

The chain has TRBV4-3 and TRBJ2-1; 8 bases line up with TRBD2. V lost 0 bases and J lost 9; bases outside the gene matches: 16. This CDR3 has 18 residues. Germline V gene data show CDR1 as LGHNA and CDR2 as YSLEER. The CDR3, as DNA: TGCGCCAGCAGCCAAGATAGGTCCGGGGGGGGGCTAGCTGCTGAGCAGTTCTTC. Protein sequence: CASSQDRSGGGLAAEQFF.

The rearrangement joins TRBV19 to TRBJ2-5, with D possibly TRBD2 on 6 matching bases. The CDR3 has 16 residues. Germline V gene lookup returns CDR1 LNHDA and CDR2 SQIVND (reference sequence). Deletions cut 6 bases from V and 3 bases from J, with 20 bases between. The CDR3 here is CASSLTSIGGKETQYF. CDR3 DNA sequence: TGTGCCAGTAGCCTTACCTCTATTGGGGGGAAAGAGACCCAGTACTTC.

This sequence joins TRBV3-1 (or the pseudogene TRBV3-2) and TRBJ1-1, with 11 positions matching TRBD1. Germline assignment: CDR1 LGHDT and CDR2 YNNKEL (reference sequence). With 4 bases clipped from V and 8 bases from J, the junction kept 3 bases outside the gene matches. The CDR3 totals 13 residues. This chain's CDR3 is CASSLGTGGEAFF. CDR3 coding DNA: TGTGCCAGCAGCCTCGGGACAGGGGGAGAAGCTTTCTTT.

V and J are TRBV18 and TRBJ2-5, with D tentatively TRBD2 (6 bases). The CDR3 runs 14 residues. The V and J ends lost 2 bases and 4 bases respectively, with 11 bases between them. The germline CDR1 and CDR2 sequences are KGHSH and LQKENI. In DNA, the CDR3 is TGTGCCAGCTCACCAGACACGCGGGGAGAGACCCAGTACTTC. Translated, it gives CASSPDTRGETQYF.

The genes are TRBV18 and TRBJ1-1, with 7 bases identical to TRBD1. The germline V gene encodes CDR1 KGHSH and CDR2 LQKENI. V dropped 6 bases and J dropped 1; count of bases not matched to a gene: 2. The CDR3 spans 13 residues. CDR3 sequence: CASSRTGNTEAFF. CDR3 DNA: TGTGCCAGCTCGCGGACAGGGAACACTGAAGCTTTCTTT.

The chain couples TRBV20-1 to TRBJ1-2; the D is unclear. The CDR3 is made up of 11 amino acids. The germline V gene has CDR1 DFQATT and CDR2 SNEGSKA (reference sequence). Between the trimmed V and J ends, which lost 7 bases and 7 bases, there was a span of 13 bases. The CDR3: CSVSGVGGYTF. The CDR3 nucleotides read TGCAGTGTGAGTGGTGTTGGTGGCTACACCTTC.

Only a few counts were recorded for this clone. The chain carries TRBV11-2 and TRBJ2-7, with D possibly TRBD2 on 5 matching bases. Germline lookup yields CDR1 SGHAT and CDR2 FQNNGV. CDR3 length equals 16 residues. Between the trimmed V and J ends, which lost 2 bases and 2 bases, there was a span of 16 bases. The CDR3 is CASSLLGSGLAYEQYF. The CDR3 region has the DNA TGTGCCAGCAGCTTATTAGGCTCCGGACTTGCCTACGAGCAGTACTTC.

This rearrangement joins TRBV2 to TRBJ1-1; no clear D. The CDR3 has 13 amino acids. The V gene's germline CDR1 is SNHLY and CDR2 FYNNEI. The V gene lost 7 bases and the J gene lost 0 bases, with 9 bases spanning the gap. The CDR3 DNA reads TGTGCCAGCACCCAGCGAATGAACACTGAAGCTTTCTTT. Protein product: CASTQRMNTEAFF.

The rearrangement uses TRBV5-1 and TRBJ1-5; tentatively, D is TRBD1 (5 bases). Trimming stripped 0 bases from V and 6 bases from J, with 13 bases between. This CDR3 is built from 15 residues. Germline V lookup: CDR1 SGHRS, CDR2 YFSETQ. CDR3 nucleotide sequence: TGCGCCAGCAGCTTGGACGGGGGGACCACTCAGCCCCAGCATTTT. As protein: CASSLDGGTTQPQHF. Complete variable domain (other parts from reference TRBV5-1 and TRBJ1-5): KAGVTQTPRYLIKTRGQQVTLSCSPISGHRSVSWYQQTPGQGLQFLFEYFSETQRNKGNFPGRFSGRQFSNSRSEMNVSTLELGDSALYLCASSLDGGTTQPQHFGDGTRLSIL.

J is TRBJ2-7 and V is TRBV5-3, with 8 bases that match TRBD2. TRBV5-3 belongs to the ORF category, with a function that is uncertain. This CDR3 is built from 18 residues. J was trimmed by 0 bases and V by 0 bases; bases with no gene match: 11. The CDR3 DNA reads TGTGCCAGAAGCTTGGTAGCTGGTAGCGGGATTAGCTCCTACGAGCAGTACTTC. Translated, it gives CARSLVAGSGISSYEQYF.

The genes are TRBV5-1 and TRBJ1-4; TRBD1 agrees at 7 bases. J lost 8 bases, V lost 5 bases, and 6 bases had no gene match. The CDR3 extends over 13 amino acids. Germline V gives CDR1 SGHRS, CDR2 YFSETQ. Written as DNA, the CDR3 is TGCGCCAGCAGGGCAGGGGGATTAGAAAAACTGTTTTTT. Amino acids: CASRAGGLEKLFF.

The chain is built from TRBV5-1 and TRBJ1-3; weak D call: TRBD1 (6 bases). The CDR3 loop spans 15 amino acids. Germline V CDR1 and CDR2: SGHRS, YFSETQ. Trimming shortened V by 4 bases and J by 1 base, and 12 bases separated the two germline ends. The CDR3 reads CASSNHRESGNTIYF. The CDR3 DNA reads TGCGCCAGCAGCAACCACAGGGAGTCTGGAAACACCATATATTTT.

In its sample, this clone was seen many times. The rearrangement uses TRBV11-3 and TRBJ2-7; D may be TRBD2 (6 bases). Germline loops: CDR1 SGHNT, CDR2 YENEEA. The V and J ends lost 0 bases and 5 bases respectively, with 11 bases between them. This CDR3 comprises 14 residues. DNA of the CDR3: TGTGCCAGCAGCTTAGACGGGAGCGGTAACGAGCAGTACTTC. Protein sequence: CASSLDGSGNEQYF.

The chain employs TRBV18 and TRBJ2-1; 8 bases match TRBD2. Germline assignment: CDR1 KGHSH and CDR2 LQKENI. V lost 4 bases to trimming and J lost 7 bases; unmatched junction nucleotides: 18. This CDR3 contains 18 residues. The CDR3 DNA reads as TGTGCCAGCTCACTTGACCAAAGCTGGGCGGGAGGAGGTAATGAGCAGTTCTTC. This sequence encodes CASSLDQSWAGGGNEQFF.

The V call is TRBV6-5, the J call TRBJ1-2; D ambiguous. Germline V CDR1 and CDR2: MNHEY, SVGAGI. The V and J ends lost 0 bases and 2 bases respectively, with 10 bases between them. The CDR3 spans 15 residues. CDR3 nucleotides: TGTGCCAGCAGTTACTCGGGAGACCCCAACTATGGCTACACCTTC. This sequence encodes CASSYSGDPNYGYTF.

This clone was counted only a few times. This chain joins TRBV3-1 (or the pseudogene TRBV3-2) and TRBJ1-1; 9 nucleotides match TRBD1. The junction had 5 bases not matched to a gene; V was cut back by 6 bases and J by 6 bases. The CDR3 length is 13 residues. CDR1 is LGHDT, CDR2 YNNKEL, per germline (reference sequence). CDR3 in amino acids: CASRTGGRSEAFF. CDR3 DNA sequence: TGTGCCAGCAGGACAGGGGGAAGGTCTGAAGCTTTCTTT.

The rearrangement uses TRBV7-3 and TRBJ1-1, with a weak D call TRBD1 (5 bases). In germline, CDR1 is SGHTA, CDR2 FQGTGA. Trimming left V 6 bases short and J 5 bases short, with 22 bases between. CDR3 length: 16 amino acids. The CDR3 DNA is TGTGCCAGCAGTCCTCAGGGATTAGGCAGTTCGACTGAAGCTTTCTTT. This gives the protein CASSPQGLGSSTEAFF.

The chain recombines TRBV27 with TRBJ1-2; 9 bases fit TRBD1. The germline CDR1 and CDR2 sequences are MNHEY and SMNVEV (reference sequence). J was trimmed by 5 bases and V by 6 bases; bases with no gene match: 7. The CDR3 runs 14 residues. The CDR3 region has the DNA TGTGCCAGCAGCTCCGGGACAGGGACATATGGCTACACCTTC. Encoded protein: CASSSGTGTYGYTF.

The CDR3 is CASSYLRTGETQYF. CDR3 nucleotide sequence: TGTGCCAGCAGTTACCTAAGGACAGGAGAGACCCAGTACTTC. The chain uses TRBV6-5 and TRBJ2-5; TRBD1 matches 7 bases. This CDR3 comprises 14 residues. The trim removed 2 bases at V and 4 bases at J, leaving 4 bases unmatched. Germline lookup yields CDR1 MNHEY and CDR2 SVGAGI.

The chain uses TRBV21-1 and TRBJ1-5; no DNA check was done on the table's D call, TRBD1. TRBV21-1 has pseudogene status. The CDR3 has 15 amino acids. The DNA of the CDR3 is TGTGCCAGCAGCCGTCGTGGGCCGGAAATTCAGCCCCAGCATTTT. This sequence encodes CASSRRGPEIQPQHF.

The chain couples TRBV24-1 to TRBJ2-7; 7 bases agree with TRBD2. CDR1 is KGHDR and CDR2 is SFDVKD in the germline V gene. After removal of 4 bases from V and 3 bases from J, the junction contained 8 bases not matched to a gene. This CDR3 region has 15 residues. CDR3 in DNA: TGTGCCACCAGTGACCCCGCTAGCGGAGGCTACGAGCAGTACTTC. It codes for CATSDPASGGYEQYF.

The chain links TRBV7-2 to TRBJ2-1; 10 bases align to TRBD2. Germline loops: CDR1 SGHTA, CDR2 FQGNSA. The trim removed 5 bases at V and 0 bases at J, leaving 4 bases unmatched. CDR3 length: 16 amino acids. CDR3 coding DNA: TGTGCCAGCAGCCTTAGCGGGGGGCGCTCCTACAATGAGCAGTTCTTC. The encoded protein is CASSLSGGRSYNEQFF.

This clone has only one observation. V gene TRBV5-1 combines with J gene TRBJ1-3; no reliable D call. Deletions cut 4 bases from V and 3 bases from J, with 5 bases between. Germline-derived CDR1 and CDR2 are SGHRS and YFSETQ. This CDR3 region has 12 residues. The CDR3 loop reads CASSQDGNTIYF. The CDR3 bases are TGCGCCAGCAGCCAGGATGGAAACACCATATATTTT. The variable domain in full, completed from reference TRBV5-1 and TRBJ1-3, reads KAGVTQTPRYLIKTRGQQVTLSCSPISGHRSVSWYQQTPGQGLQFLFEYFSETQRNKGNFPGRFSGRQFSNSRSEMNVSTLELGDSALYLCASSQDGNTIYFGEGSWLTVV.